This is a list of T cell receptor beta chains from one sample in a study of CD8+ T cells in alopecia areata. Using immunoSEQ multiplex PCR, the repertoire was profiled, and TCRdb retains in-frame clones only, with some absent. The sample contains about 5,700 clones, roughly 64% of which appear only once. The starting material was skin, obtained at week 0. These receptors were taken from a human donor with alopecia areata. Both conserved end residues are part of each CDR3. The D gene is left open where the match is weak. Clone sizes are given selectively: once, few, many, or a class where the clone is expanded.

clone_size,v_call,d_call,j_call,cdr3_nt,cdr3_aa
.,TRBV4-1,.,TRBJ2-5,TGCGCCAGCAGCCCACCCCCCCCGCAAGAGACCCAGTACTTC,CASSPPPPQETQYF
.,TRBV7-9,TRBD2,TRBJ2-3,TGTGCCAGCAGCTTGGCTAGCGGGGGGGCTGATACGCAGTATTTT,CASSLASGGADTQYF
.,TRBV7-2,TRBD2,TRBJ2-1,TGTGCCAGCAGCTTTAGCGGGAGGGGGTTCTTC,CASSFSGRGFF
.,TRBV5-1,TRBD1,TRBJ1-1,TGCGCCAGCAGCAACACACAGGGGGTTACTGAAGCTTTCTTT,CASSNTQGVTEAFF
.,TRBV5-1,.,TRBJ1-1,TGCGCCAGCAGCTCCGGATACGGCGGATACACTGAAGCTTTCTTT,CASSSGYGGYTEAFF
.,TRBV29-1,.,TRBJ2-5,TGCAGCGTTGAAAATGGCAACCAAGAGACCCAGTACTTC,CSVENGNQETQYF
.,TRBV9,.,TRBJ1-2,TGTGCCAGCAGCGTACGGCAAAGGGACTATGGCTACACCTTC,CASSVRQRDYGYTF
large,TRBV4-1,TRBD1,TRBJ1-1,TGCGCCAGCAGCCAACGACAGGACAGGGACACTGAAGCTTTCTTT,CASSQRQDRDTEAFF
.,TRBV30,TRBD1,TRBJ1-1,TGTGTCTCGGGGTTGGGTGGCCGGGACAGAGATAGGGACACTGAAGCTTTCTTT,CVSGLGGRDRDRDTEAFF
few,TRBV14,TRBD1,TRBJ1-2,TGTGCCAGCAGCCCCCTCGGGACAGGGACGAGAGGCTACACCTTC,CASSPLGTGTRGYTF
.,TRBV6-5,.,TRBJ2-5,TGTGCCAGCAGTTACTCCGGGATCACATATCAAGAGACCCAGTACTTC,CASSYSGITYQETQYF
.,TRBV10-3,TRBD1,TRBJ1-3,TGTGCCATCAGTGGGCCCGACAGGGCCAGTGGAAACACCATATATTTT,CAISGPDRASGNTIYF
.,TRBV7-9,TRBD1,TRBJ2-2,TGTGCCAGCAGCTTACAGCGTCGACAGGGGGCGAACACCGGGGAGCTGTTTTTT,CASSLQRRQGANTGELFF
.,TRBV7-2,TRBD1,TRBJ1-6,TGTGCCAGCACCACCGGGAGGCAGGGGGCTTCACCCCTCCACTTT,CASTTGRQGASPLHF
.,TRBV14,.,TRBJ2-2,TGTGCCAGCAGCCAGGGTGGTATCGGGGAGCTGTTTTTT,CASSQGGIGELFF
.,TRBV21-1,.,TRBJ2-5,TGTGCCAGCAGCAAAGGACTAGCGGGGGGGGCCGGGAGGTCTTTTGGTCAAGAGACCCAGTACTTC,CASSKGLAGGAGRSFGQETQYF
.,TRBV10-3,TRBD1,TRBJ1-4,TGTGCCAGCAGGACAGGGGGTTATGAAAAACTGTTTTTT,CASRTGGYEKLFF
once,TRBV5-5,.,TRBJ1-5,TGTGCCAGCAGTAAGGAACCTGGTATCAATCAGCCCCAGCATTTT,CASSKEPGINQPQHF
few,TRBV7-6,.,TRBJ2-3,TGTGCCAGCAGCTTACCTAGCACAGATACGCAGTATTTT,CASSLPSTDTQYF
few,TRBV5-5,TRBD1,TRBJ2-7,TGTGCCAGCAGCTTAAACCGGGACAGTTTAAAGTACGAGCAGTACTTC,CASSLNRDSLKYEQYF
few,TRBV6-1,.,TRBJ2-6,TGTGCCAGCAGGCCCTCAAGCTCTGGGGCCAACGTCCTGACTTTC,CASRPSSSGANVLTF
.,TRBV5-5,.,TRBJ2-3,TGTGCCAGCAGGGCAGGAGCAGGGGTATTCGATACGCAGTATTTT,CASRAGAGVFDTQYF
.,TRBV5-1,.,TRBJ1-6,TGCGCCAGCAGCTCCGGGCCCCCCTATAATTCACCCCTCCACTTT,CASSSGPPYNSPLHF
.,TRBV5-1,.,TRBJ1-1,TGCGCCAGCAGCCAAAAAGGGTGGTACACTGAAGCTTTCTTT,CASSQKGWYTEAFF
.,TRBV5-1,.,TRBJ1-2,TGCGCCAGCAGCTTGGAACCAAGATATGGCTACACCTTC,CASSLEPRYGYTF
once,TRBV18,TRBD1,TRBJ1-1,TGTGCCAGCTCACAGGGACAGGGCCAGGCTGAAGCTTTCTTT,CASSQGQGQAEAFF
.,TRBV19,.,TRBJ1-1,TGTGCCAGTAGTCGGAGGAAGGGATTAAACACTGAAGCTTTCTTT,CASSRRKGLNTEAFF
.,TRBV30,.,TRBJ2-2,TGTGCCTGGAGTGTACAACCAAAACCCACCGGGGAGCTGTTTTTT,CAWSVQPKPTGELFF
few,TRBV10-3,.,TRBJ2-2,TGTGCCATCGGACGTCTTCTTGGGACCGGGGAGCTGTTTTTT,CAIGRLLGTGELFF
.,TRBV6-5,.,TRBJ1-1,TGTGCCAGCAGTTACTCTTTAGTTGGGGGCACTGAAGCTTTCTTT,CASSYSLVGGTEAFF
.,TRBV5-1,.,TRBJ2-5,TGCGCCAGCAGCTTGGAGGGGGGCCAAAAGACCCAGTACTTC,CASSLEGGQKTQYF
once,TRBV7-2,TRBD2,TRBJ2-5,TGTGCCAGCAGCTCAACTCGGGGGGGCTTGGAGACCCAGTACTTC,CASSSTRGGLETQYF
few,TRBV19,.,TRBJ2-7,TGTGCCAGTAGTATGGGGCGTACCTACGAGCAGTACTTC,CASSMGRTYEQYF